This is a list of T cell receptor beta chains from one sample in a study of blood T cell repertoires in COVID-19. TCRdb's copy holds only in-frame clones and misses some; the assay was immunoSEQ multiplex PCR. The table lists around 100,000 clones, about 90% of them singletons. Sequencing was performed on peripheral blood. Receptors were obtained from a woman in her sixties or seventies with acute or convalescent COVID-19. CDR3s include the opening cysteine and the closing phenylalanine or tryptophan. A D gene is named only where the DNA matches it firmly. Expanded clones get a size class; other rows say once, few or many, or leave the size out.

v_gene,d_gene,j_gene,abundance,CDR3aa,CDR3nt
TRBV24-1,TRBD2,TRBJ2-2,.,CATSDSGLEGVTGELFF,TGTGCCACCAGTGACTCCGGACTAGAAGGGGTCACCGGGGAGCTGTTTTTT
TRBV5-4,.,TRBJ1-2,.,CASSLAREEGYTF,TGTGCCAGCAGTCTCGCCAGGGAGGAAGGCTACACCTTC
TRBV5-1,TRBD1,TRBJ1-2,.,CASSPGTGNYGYTF,TGCGCCAGCAGCCCCGGGACAGGGAACTATGGCTACACCTTC
TRBV5-1,.,TRBJ1-2,.,CASSSQTGFGYTF,TGCGCCAGCAGCTCCCAGACAGGATTCGGCTACACCTTC
TRBV7-8,TRBD2,TRBJ2-3,.,CASSLVIAGGQGGTQYF,TGTGCCAGCAGCTTAGTCATAGCGGGAGGCCAGGGGGGTACGCAGTATTTT
TRBV10-3,.,TRBJ2-3,.,CAISDGGERPSTDTQYF,TGTGCCATCAGTGATGGTGGGGAGAGGCCCTCCACAGATACGCAGTATTTT
TRBV28,.,TRBJ1-1,once,CASSLLYGRGNTEAFF,TGTGCCAGCAGTTTATTATACGGACGGGGAAACACTGAAGCTTTCTTT
TRBV7-9,.,TRBJ1-1,.,CASSLSQMNTEAFF,TGTGCCAGCAGCTTATCCCAGATGAACACTGAAGCTTTCTTT
TRBV3-1/TRBV3-2,TRBD1,TRBJ1-2,.,CASSHLLGTGTNYGYTF,TGTGCCAGCAGCCACCTCCTTGGGACAGGGACAAACTATGGCTACACCTTC
TRBV19,.,TRBJ1-3,few,CASSAPGRTVGGNTIYF,TGTGCCAGTAGTGCCCCGGGACGGACAGTCGGAGGAAACACCATATATTTT
TRBV9,.,TRBJ1-4,.,CASSVVPGEKLFF,TGTGCCAGCAGCGTAGTCCCAGGGGAAAAACTGTTTTTT
TRBV18,.,TRBJ2-2,.,CASSPRPEAGELFF,TGTGCCAGCTCACCTCGCCCCGAGGCCGGGGAGCTGTTTTTT
TRBV3-1/TRBV3-2,TRBD1,TRBJ1-4,.,CASSQGDRVFEKLFF,TGTGCCAGCAGCCAGGGGGACAGGGTCTTTGAAAAACTGTTTTTT
TRBV3-1/TRBV3-2,.,TRBJ2-5,.,CASSQEGGHRETQYF,TGTGCCAGCAGCCAAGAGGGGGGGCACCGGGAGACCCAGTACTTC
TRBV6-5,.,TRBJ2-5,.,CASRTSSLETQYF,TGTGCCAGCAGGACTTCTAGCTTAGAGACCCAGTACTTC
TRBV2,.,TRBJ1-3,.,CASRDRRNSGNTIYF,TGTGCCAGCAGAGACAGACGGAACTCTGGAAACACCATATATTTT
TRBV3-1/TRBV3-2,TRBD1,TRBJ1-2,few,CASSRGEGAGGYTF,TGTGCCAGCAGTCGAGGAGAGGGGGCAGGAGGCTACACCTTC
TRBV7-8,TRBD2,TRBJ2-1,.,CASSLNPSGRLYNEQFF,TGTGCCAGCAGCTTAAATCCTAGCGGGAGACTATACAATGAGCAGTTCTTC
TRBV7-3,TRBD2,TRBJ2-2,.,CASSLGVAGATGELFF,TGTGCCAGCAGCTTAGGGGTAGCGGGAGCCACCGGGGAGCTGTTTTTT
TRBV7-2,.,TRBJ2-1,once,CASSLAAGADNEQFF,TGTGCCAGCAGCTTGGCGGCAGGGGCGGACAATGAGCAGTTCTTC
TRBV2,.,TRBJ2-3,.,CASSGQGPTDTQYF,TGTGCCAGCAGTGGGCAGGGGCCCACAGATACGCAGTATTTT
TRBV7-9,.,TRBJ1-1,.,CASSQDSFTEAFF,TGTGCCAGCAGCCAAGACAGTTTCACTGAAGCTTTCTTT
TRBV10-2,TRBD1,TRBJ1-1,.,CASGGTGEAFF,TGCGCCAGCGGGGGGACAGGCGAAGCTTTCTTT
TRBV7-7,TRBD1,TRBJ1-3,.,CASSLAPLGQASHSGNTIYF,TGTGCTAGCAGCTTAGCTCCGTTGGGACAGGCCTCACACTCTGGAAACACCATATATTTT
TRBV2,TRBD2,TRBJ2-1,.,CASSSGTSGSHEQFF,TGTGCCAGCAGTTCCGGGACTAGCGGGAGCCATGAGCAGTTCTTC
TRBV9,.,TRBJ2-2,once,CASSVDPEAGELFF,TGTGCCAGCAGCGTCGACCCAGAGGCCGGGGAGCTGTTTTTT
TRBV6-5,TRBD1,TRBJ1-6,.,CASRAQGANSPLHF,TGTGCCAGCAGAGCACAGGGGGCGAATTCACCCCTCCACTTT
TRBV5-1,.,TRBJ2-7,.,CASSLAQGSRVVYEQYF,TGCGCCAGCAGCTTGGCTCAGGGAAGCAGGGTCGTCTACGAGCAGTACTTC
TRBV11-3,.,TRBJ2-3,once,CASSLVATRTDTQYF,TGTGCCAGCAGCTTAGTAGCGACACGCACAGATACGCAGTATTTT
TRBV30,.,TRBJ1-1,.,CAWSDRHNEAFF,TGTGCCTGGAGTGACCGACACAATGAAGCTTTCTTT
TRBV6-5,.,TRBJ2-7,.,CASSVSGNSYEQYF,TGTGCCAGCAGCGTTAGCGGCAACTCCTACGAGCAGTACTTC
TRBV11-2,TRBD2,TRBJ2-1,once,CASSPSGTSGYNEQFF,TGTGCCAGCAGTCCTAGTGGGACTAGCGGCTACAATGAGCAGTTCTTC
TRBV19,TRBD1,TRBJ1-5,.,CASSTGNRRGFSNQPQHF,TGTGCCAGTAGTACTGGGAACCGCAGGGGGTTTAGCAATCAGCCCCAGCATTTT
TRBV6-5,.,TRBJ1-5,.,CASSYSNSPPLPQHF,TGTGCCAGCAGTTACTCGAACAGCCCACCTCTGCCCCAGCATTTT
TRBV19,TRBD1,TRBJ1-1,.,CASRMTGRPYTEAFF,TGTGCCAGTAGGATGACAGGGCGACCCTACACTGAAGCTTTCTTT
TRBV2,.,TRBJ2-6,once,CASSRTGRSGANVLTF,TGTGCCAGCAGTCGCACAGGCCGCTCTGGGGCCAACGTCCTGACTTTC
TRBV7-2,.,TRBJ2-5,.,CASSLRPPSVPQETQYF,TGTGCCAGCAGCTTAAGGCCCCCTAGCGTCCCCCAAGAGACCCAGTACTTC
TRBV29-1,.,TRBJ1-2,.,CSVRTGNYGYTF,TGCAGCGTTAGGACGGGAAACTATGGCTACACCTTC
TRBV14,TRBD1,TRBJ1-5,few,CASSLADLFRDRGNQPQHF,TGTGCCAGCAGCCTCGCAGATTTGTTCCGGGACAGGGGGAATCAGCCCCAGCATTTT
TRBV7-4,.,TRBJ1-1,.,CASSLEPVEAFF,TGTGCCAGCAGCTTAGAACCGGTTGAAGCTTTCTTT